This TCR beta chain originates from a study of T cell responses to AZD1222 COVID-19 vaccine. A note on this clone: The target antigen is unknown.

Per germline, CDR1 SEHNR and CDR2 FQNEAQ (reference sequence). The J segment lost 2 bases and the V segment lost 5 bases, leaving 18 bases of the junction unmatched. This CDR3 is built from 18 residues. This table comes from immunoSEQ multiplex PCR, and its TCRdb copy is limited to in-frame clones, with some not included. The table has 150,000 to 200,000 clones, 90% to 95% seen once. Overall study findings and caveats: Seropositive status at baseline applied to only six AZD1222 recipients. Repertoires were sampled only after the peak T cell response. Regions left unmutated in variants are reportedly the target of nearly half of spike-specific TCRs. Two AZD1222 doses significantly raised spike-specific TCR breadth and depth over controls.

The specimen comprised peripheral blood, sampled on day 0 of AZD1222 vaccination. This chain joins TRBV7-9 and TRBJ2-7; 7 bases agree with TRBD1. The TCR sequence derives from an adult in good health. The CDR3 coding sequence is TGTGCCAGCAGCCCAAACTTAGGTGATGGGACAGCTCCCTACGAGCAGTACTTC. Protein: CASSPNLGDGTAPYEQYF.